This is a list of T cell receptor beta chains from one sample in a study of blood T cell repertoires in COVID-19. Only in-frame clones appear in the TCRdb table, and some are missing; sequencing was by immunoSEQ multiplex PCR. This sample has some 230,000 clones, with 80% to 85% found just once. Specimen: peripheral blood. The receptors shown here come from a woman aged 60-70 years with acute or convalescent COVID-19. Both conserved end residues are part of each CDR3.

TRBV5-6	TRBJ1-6	CASSYGTGLNSPLHF
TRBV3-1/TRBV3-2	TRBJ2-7	CASSRRQGLTYEQYF
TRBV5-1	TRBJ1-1	CATGEGARGTEAFF
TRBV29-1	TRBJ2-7	CSVVSGQGGYEQYF
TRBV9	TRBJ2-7	CASSTGIEQYF
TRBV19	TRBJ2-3	CATAKGNGGGYTQYF
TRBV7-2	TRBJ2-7	CASSLTGGNEQYF
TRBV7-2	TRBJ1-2	CASSLDRGGYGYTF
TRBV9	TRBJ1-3	CASSVGPGNTIYF
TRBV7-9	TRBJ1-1	CASSLRNDNEAFF
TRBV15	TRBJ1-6	CATSRGGDRVKGGMRPLHF
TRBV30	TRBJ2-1	CAWGGQGKNEQFF
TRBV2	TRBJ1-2	CASTTGRVDYGYTF
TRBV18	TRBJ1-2	CASSPWEFSGYTF
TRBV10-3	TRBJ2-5	CAISEQQGAQETQYF
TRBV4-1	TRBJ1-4	CASSLEPRGAREKLFF
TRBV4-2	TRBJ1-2	CASSQDPGTNGGYGYTF
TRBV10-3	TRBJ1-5	CASTRGSNQPQHF
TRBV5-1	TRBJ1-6	CASSLEGASYNSPLHF
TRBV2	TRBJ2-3	CASSVRGDTQYF
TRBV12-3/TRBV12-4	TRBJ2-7	CASRGQGKHEQYF
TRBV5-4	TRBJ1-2	CASSLGPGGDLYGYTF
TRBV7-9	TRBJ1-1	CASSLEAGAAEAFF
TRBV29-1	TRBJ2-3	CSASGQGQNTQYF
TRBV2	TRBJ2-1	CASSRDRGHNEQFF
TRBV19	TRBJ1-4	CASSISPQVSYEKLFF
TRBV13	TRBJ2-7	CASSLTDSTYEQYF
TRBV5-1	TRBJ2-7	CASRLEGISEQYF
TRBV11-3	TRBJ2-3	CASSLVAGDTQYF
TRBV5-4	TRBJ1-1	CASSPHKNTEAFF
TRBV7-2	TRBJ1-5	CASSPDSLNQPQHF
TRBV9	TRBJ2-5	CASSPRRSQETQYF
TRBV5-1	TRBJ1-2	CASSLDTGGVNGYTF
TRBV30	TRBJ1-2	CAWSVLGGRGYTF
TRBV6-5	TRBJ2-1	CASMQGSYNEQFF
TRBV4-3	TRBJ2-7	CASSQGTSERSSYEQYF
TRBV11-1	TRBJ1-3	CASSRHRGNTIYF
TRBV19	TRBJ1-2	CASQDLLQGLNYGYTF